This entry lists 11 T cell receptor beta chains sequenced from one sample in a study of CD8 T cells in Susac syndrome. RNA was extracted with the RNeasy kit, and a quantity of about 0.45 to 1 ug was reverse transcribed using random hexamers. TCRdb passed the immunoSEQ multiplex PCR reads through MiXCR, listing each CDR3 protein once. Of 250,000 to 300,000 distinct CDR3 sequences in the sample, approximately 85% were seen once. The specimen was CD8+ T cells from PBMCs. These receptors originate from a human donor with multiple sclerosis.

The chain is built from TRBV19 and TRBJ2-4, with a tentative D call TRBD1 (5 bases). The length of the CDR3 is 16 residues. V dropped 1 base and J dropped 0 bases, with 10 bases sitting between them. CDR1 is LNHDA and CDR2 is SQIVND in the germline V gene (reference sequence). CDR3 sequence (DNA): TGTGCCAGTAGTATAGGACAGACAGTAGCCAAAAACATTCAGTACTTC. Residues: CASSIGQTVAKNIQYF. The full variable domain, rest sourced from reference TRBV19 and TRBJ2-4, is DGGITQSPKYLFRKEGQNVTLSCEQNLNHDAMYWYRQDPGQGLRLIYYSQIVNDFQKGDIAEGYSVSREKKESFPLTVTSAQKNPTAFYLCASSIGQTVAKNIQYFGAGTRLSVL.

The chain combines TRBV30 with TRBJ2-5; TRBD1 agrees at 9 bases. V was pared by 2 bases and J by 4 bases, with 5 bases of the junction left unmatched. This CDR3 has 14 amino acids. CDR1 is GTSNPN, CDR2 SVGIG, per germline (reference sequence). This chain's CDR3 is CAWSRGQGRETQYF. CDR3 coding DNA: TGTGCCTGGAGTAGGGGACAGGGTAGAGAGACCCAGTACTTC.

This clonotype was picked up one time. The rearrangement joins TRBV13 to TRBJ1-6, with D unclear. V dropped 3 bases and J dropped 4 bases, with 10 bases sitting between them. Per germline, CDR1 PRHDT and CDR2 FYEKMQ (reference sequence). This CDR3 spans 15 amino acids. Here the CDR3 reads CASSFGPSYNSPLHF. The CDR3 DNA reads TGTGCCAGCAGCTTCGGACCGAGTTATAATTCACCCCTCCACTTT.

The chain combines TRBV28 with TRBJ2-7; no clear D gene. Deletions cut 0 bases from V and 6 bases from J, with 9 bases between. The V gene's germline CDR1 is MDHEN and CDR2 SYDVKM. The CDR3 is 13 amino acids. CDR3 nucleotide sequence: TGTGCCAGCAGTTTATGGACCAAGGCCGAGCAGTACTTC. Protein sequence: CASSLWTKAEQYF.

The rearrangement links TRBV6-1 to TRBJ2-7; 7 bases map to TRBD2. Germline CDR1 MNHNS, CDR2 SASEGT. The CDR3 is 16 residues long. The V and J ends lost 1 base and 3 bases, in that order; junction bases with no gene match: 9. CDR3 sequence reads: CASSEEGTGGGYEQYF. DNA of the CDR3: TGTGCCAGCAGTGAAGAGGGGACGGGAGGAGGCTACGAGCAGTACTTC.

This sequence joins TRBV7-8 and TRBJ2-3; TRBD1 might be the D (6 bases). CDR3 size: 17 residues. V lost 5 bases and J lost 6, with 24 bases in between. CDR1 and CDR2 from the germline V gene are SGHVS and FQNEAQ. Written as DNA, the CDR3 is TGTGCCAGCAGCGGCGAAGTGTGGACAGAGGTGGTGGATACGCAGTATTTT. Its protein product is CASSGEVWTEVVDTQYF.

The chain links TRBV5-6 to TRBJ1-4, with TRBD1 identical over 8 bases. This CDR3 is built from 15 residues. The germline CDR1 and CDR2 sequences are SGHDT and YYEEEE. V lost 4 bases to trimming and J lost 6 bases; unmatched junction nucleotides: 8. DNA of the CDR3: TGTGCCAGCAGCGGCGACAGGGGAGGGGATGAAAAACTGTTTTTT. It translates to CASSGDRGGDEKLFF.

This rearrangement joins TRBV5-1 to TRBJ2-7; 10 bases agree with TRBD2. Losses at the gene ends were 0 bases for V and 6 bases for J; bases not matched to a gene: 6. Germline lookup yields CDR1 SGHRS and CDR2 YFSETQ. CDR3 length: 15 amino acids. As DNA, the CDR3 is TGCGCCAGCAGCTTGGAAGCGGGAGGGCCCCCCGAGCAGTACTTC. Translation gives CASSLEAGGPPEQYF.

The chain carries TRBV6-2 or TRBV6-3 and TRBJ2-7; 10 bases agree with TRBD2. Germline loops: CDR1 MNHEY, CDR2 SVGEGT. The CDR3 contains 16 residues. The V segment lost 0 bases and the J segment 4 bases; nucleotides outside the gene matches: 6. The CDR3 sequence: CASSYSLTSGEYEQYF. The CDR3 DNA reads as TGTGCCAGCAGTTACTCTCTCACTAGCGGGGAATACGAGCAGTACTTC.

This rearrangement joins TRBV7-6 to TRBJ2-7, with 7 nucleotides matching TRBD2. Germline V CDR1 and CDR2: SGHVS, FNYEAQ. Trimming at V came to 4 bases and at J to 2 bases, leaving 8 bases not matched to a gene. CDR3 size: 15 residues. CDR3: CASSSNPGLTYEQYF. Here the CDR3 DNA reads TGTGCCAGCAGCTCCAATCCGGGACTAACCTACGAGCAGTACTTC.

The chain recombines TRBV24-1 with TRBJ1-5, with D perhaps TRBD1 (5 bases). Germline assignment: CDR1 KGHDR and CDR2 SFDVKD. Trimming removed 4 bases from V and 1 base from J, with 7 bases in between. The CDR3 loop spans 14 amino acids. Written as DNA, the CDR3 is TGTGCCACCAGTGAGGGACGGAGCAATCAGCCCCAGCATTTT. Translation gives CATSEGRSNQPQHF.